This T cell receptor beta chain derives from a study of beta chain features in type 1 diabetes. Sequenced material consisted of expressed TCRB transcripts (all of the isolated RNA was reverse transcribed). TCRdb keeps only in-frame clones here, not all; method: immunoSEQ multiplex PCR. The data show hundreds of thousands of clones, with 13% to 15% seen just once and about 0.027% held by the top ten. CD4+ naive, central memory, regulatory and stem cell-like memory subsets were isolated by sorting on CD45RO/CCR7/CD25/CD127/CD95/CD27. This clone showed up just a few times. V shed 4 bases, J shed 2 bases, and the junction held 4 bases outside the gene matches. Germline CDR1 is MNHNS and CDR2 is SASEGT. The CDR3 is 16 residues long.

The chain links TRBV6-1 to TRBJ2-3; 12 nucleotides align to TRBD2. The source of this sequence is a middle-aged woman in good health. Sequences were obtained from naive CD4+ T cells from blood. The CDR3, as DNA: TGTGCCAGCAGTGCCCTAGCGGGGGGGCACACAGATACGCAGTATTTT. Its protein product is CASSALAGGHTDTQYF.